This TCR beta chain was recorded in a study of vaccination and CD4 T cells after COVID-19. In the study overall: Cells were stimulated with overlapping spike peptides from SARS-CoV-2, HCoV-NL63, HCoV-OC43 and HCoV-229E.

CDR1 KGHDR and CDR2 SFDVKD come from the germline V gene. The ends lost 6 bases at V and 3 bases at J; junction bases unmatched: 2. The CDR3 consists of 13 residues. The Oncomine TCR Beta short-read assay generated sequence data from the DNA of cultured CD4+ T cells. A single record per CDR3 protein comes from TCRdb applying MiXCR to the PCR reads. The sample includes about 8,800 distinct CDR3 sequences, approximately 57% of them seen just once. Documented treatment: approximately 10-day PBMC culture with coronavirus spike peptide pools or control peptides (ViraFEST assay). Remarks on this clonotype: As yet, its antigen is unknown.

Study-level findings and limits: The study found that a median roughly 89% of reactive clones in convalescent patients appeared only post-vaccination. SARS-CoV-2-reactive clonotypes rose nonsignificantly, with the median going from approximately 21 to 40. Vaccine-specific clones in convalescent patients were spike mono-reactive in 304 of 307 cases.

Sequenced material: cultured CD4+ T cells from blood, taken after SARS-CoV-2 vaccination. The TCR comes from a human donor with COVID-19. The chain joins TRBV24-1 to TRBJ1-2, with 8 bases matching TRBD1. The CDR3 sequence: CATSPTGDYGYTF. DNA of the CDR3: TGTGCCACCAGTCCGACAGGGGACTATGGCTACACCTTC.